The 19 T cell receptor beta chains presented below share a single source sample, sequenced in a study of blood T cell repertoires in COVID-19 (dated by TCRdb to the early 2020s). The library was built by means of the immunoSEQ multiplex PCR assay. In its TCRdb copy, this immuneACCESS table keeps in-frame sequences only and misses some clones. Where compared with another copy, unresolved V genes explain less than half of these, and the others have no known cause. The sample table contains some 150,000 clones; only one count was recorded for roughly nine tenths of them. The biggest ten clones account for roughly 2.8% of the sample. Sequencing was carried out using peripheral blood. Receptors originate from a man aged 60 to 69 with acute or convalescent COVID-19.

The rearrangement uses TRBV30 and TRBJ1-5; D is unresolved. Germline V CDR1 and CDR2: GTSNPN, SVGIG (reference sequence). This CDR3 has 13 residues. V was cut by 2 bases and J by 3 bases, with 8 bases left in between. CDR3 region: CAWSRRPNQPQHF. The CDR3 region has the DNA TGTGCCTGGAGTCGCAGGCCCAATCAGCCCCAGCATTTT.

In this sample, this clone turned up once. V usage is TRBV13 and J usage is TRBJ2-7, with TRBD1 matching over 8 bases. CDR3 size: 13 residues. CDR1 and CDR2 (germline): PRHDT, FYEKMQ (reference sequence). The V and J ends lost 5 bases and 7 bases, in that order; junction bases with no gene match: 7. The CDR3 here is CASSGRQGWEQYF. As DNA, the CDR3 is TGTGCCAGCAGCGGAAGACAGGGGTGGGAGCAGTACTTC.

This clone was counted only a few times. CDR3 loop: CASSKKTGAADTQYF. CDR3 sequence (DNA): TGTGCCAGCAGCAAGAAGACAGGGGCGGCAGATACGCAGTATTTT. The chain couples TRBV11-2 to TRBJ2-3; 8 nucleotides align to TRBD1. The germline V gene encodes CDR1 SGHAT and CDR2 FQNNGV. This CDR3 region has 15 residues. Trimming removed 5 bases from V and 4 bases from J; junction bases left unmatched: 8.

This sequence joins TRBV11-2 and TRBJ2-1; 8 bases line up with TRBD1. This CDR3 region has 15 residues. Germline assignment: CDR1 SGHAT and CDR2 FQNNGV. The V segment lost 2 bases and the J segment 7 bases; nucleotides outside the gene matches: 7. The CDR3, as DNA: TGTGCCAGCAGCTTAATCTACAGGGGGGCGAATGAGCAGTTCTTC. It yields the protein CASSLIYRGANEQFF.

This clone was counted once. The V gene is TRBV3-1 (or the pseudogene TRBV3-2), the J gene TRBJ2-7, with TRBD1 as a possible D gene (6 bases). Trimming shortened V by 0 bases and J by 4 bases, and 25 bases separated the two germline ends. Germline V gives CDR1 LGHDT, CDR2 YNNKEL (reference sequence). CDR3 length: 19 amino acids. The CDR3 nucleotides are TGTGCCAGCAGCCAAGATTATATAGGCAGGACAGAGCATTCGTACGAGCAGTACTTC. It yields the protein CASSQDYIGRTEHSYEQYF.

This clone was found once. This chain uses TRBV7-2 with TRBJ2-1; TRBD2 is a possible D gene (6 bases). CDR1 and CDR2 (germline): SGHTA, FQGNSA. Trimming removed 1 base from V and 1 base from J, with 8 bases in between. The CDR3 length is 15 residues. In nucleotides, the CDR3 is TGTGCCAGCAGCTTAGACGGGGGATCCTACAATGAGCAGTTCTTC. This gives the protein CASSLDGGSYNEQFF.

The sample holds a few counts of this clone. The rearrangement links TRBV5-1 to TRBJ1-1; D is perhaps TRBD1 (5 bases). This CDR3 has 11 residues. CDR1 and CDR2 from the germline V gene are SGHRS and YFSETQ. The V and J ends lost 10 bases and 4 bases respectively, with 11 bases between them. CDR3 sequence (DNA): TGCGCCTCCTTGGGGGGCACTGAAGCTTTCTTT. Amino acids: CASLGGTEAFF. The variable domain in full, with the rest retrieved from reference TRBV5-1 and TRBJ1-1, is KAGVTQTPRYLIKTRGQQVTLSCSPISGHRSVSWYQQTPGQGLQFLFEYFSETQRNKGNFPGRFSGRQFSNSRSEMNVSTLELGDSALYLCASLGGTEAFFGQGTRLTVV.

The sample holds one count of this clone. V and J are TRBV27 and TRBJ1-5; 7 bases fit TRBD1. Germline CDR1 MNHEY, CDR2 SMNVEV (reference sequence). The V and J ends lost 5 bases and 7 bases, in that order; junction bases with no gene match: 5. There are 13 residues in the CDR3. The CDR3 sequence: CASSPNRGQPQHF. The CDR3 bases are TGTGCCAGCAGTCCCAACAGGGGCCAGCCCCAGCATTTT.

The V call is TRBV14, the J call TRBJ1-1, with D perhaps TRBD1 (5 bases). This CDR3 comprises 12 residues. Deletions cut 5 bases from V and 7 bases from J, with 11 bases between. The germline V gene encodes CDR1 SGHDN and CDR2 FVKESK. CDR3 sequence: CASSSPTDEAFF. DNA for the CDR3: TGTGCCAGCAGCTCCCCGACAGATGAAGCTTTCTTT.

The chain couples TRBV18 to TRBJ2-7; TRBD1 aligns across 7 bases. Trimming cost V 5 bases and J 4 bases; bases outside gene matches: 8. CDR1 and CDR2 from the germline V gene are KGHSH and LQKENI. CDR3 length: 14 residues. The CDR3 loop reads CASSLPGQPYEQYF. The CDR3 DNA sequence: TGTGCCAGCTCATTGCCGGGACAGCCATACGAGCAGTACTTC.

This clone was detected once. The chain employs TRBV7-3 and TRBJ1-1; D not resolved. The CDR3 spans 13 residues. Germline V CDR1 and CDR2: SGHTA, FQGTGA. Trimming left V 3 bases short and J 1 base short, with 6 bases between. The CDR3 bases are TGTGCCAGCAGCTTGTCGGGGAACACTGAAGCTTTCTTT. Encoded protein: CASSLSGNTEAFF.

The chain is built from TRBV6-6 and TRBJ2-5; 12 positions agree with TRBD2. Germline loops: CDR1 MNHNY, CDR2 SVGAGI (reference sequence). Trimming cost V 9 bases and J 3 bases; bases outside gene matches: 5. This CDR3 comprises 14 residues. CDR3 DNA sequence: TGTGCCAGTAAGACTAGCGGGGGCAAAGAGACCCAGTACTTC. Its translation is CASKTSGGKETQYF.

V usage is TRBV4-1 and J usage is TRBJ2-7; D might be TRBD1 (5 bases). Germline lookup yields CDR1 MGHRA and CDR2 YSYEKL. Trimming took 0 bases from V and 4 from J, leaving 16 bases between them. The CDR3 is made up of 16 amino acids. The CDR3, as DNA: TGCGCCAGCAGCCAAGAGACGTTTCAGGGTGGTTACGAGCAGTACTTC. It codes for CASSQETFQGGYEQYF.

The CDR3 DNA follows: TGTGCCAGCAGCGGATCAGGGGGCAGTGACTATGGCTACACCTTC. Translating gives CASSGSGGSDYGYTF. The V call is TRBV9, the J call TRBJ1-2, with 8 bases lining up with TRBD1. The CDR3 extends over 15 amino acids. Germline V gene data show CDR1 as SGDLS and CDR2 as YYNGEE. The V segment lost 3 bases and the J segment 3 bases; nucleotides outside the gene matches: 7.

The chain combines TRBV5-1 with TRBJ1-4; D is perhaps TRBD1 (5 bases). Germline loops: CDR1 SGHRS, CDR2 YFSETQ. V lost 1 base, J lost 4 bases, and 8 bases lay in between. The CDR3 sequence is 14 residues long. The CDR3 spells CASSLRQGNEKLFF. The CDR3 DNA is TGCGCCAGCAGCTTGCGCCAGGGTAATGAAAAACTGTTTTTT.

The chain has TRBV7-2 and TRBJ1-5; the D gene is possibly TRBD1 (6 bases). Trimming removed 6 bases from V and 0 bases from J, with 9 bases in between. CDR3 length: 14 residues. In germline, CDR1 is SGHTA, CDR2 FQGNSA. The CDR3 reads CASSRQVSNQPQHF. Here the CDR3 DNA reads TGTGCCAGCAGTCGACAGGTTAGCAATCAGCCCCAGCATTTT.

The chain employs TRBV19 and TRBJ1-1; weak D call: TRBD1 (5 bases). CDR3 length equals 13 residues. Germline loops: CDR1 LNHDA, CDR2 SQIVND (reference sequence). The V end was cut by 7 bases, the J end by 4 bases, with 13 bases between. CDR3 residues: CASIELQGTEAFF. CDR3 coding DNA: TGTGCCAGTATAGAACTGCAGGGCACTGAAGCTTTCTTT. The full variable domain, its missing parts supplied by reference TRBV19 and TRBJ1-1, is DGGITQSPKYLFRKEGQNVTLSCEQNLNHDAMYWYRQDPGQGLRLIYYSQIVNDFQKGDIAEGYSVSREKKESFPLTVTSAQKNPTAFYLCASIELQGTEAFFGQGTRLTVV.

The chain uses TRBV3-1 (or the pseudogene TRBV3-2) and TRBJ1-6, with unresolved D. The CDR3 contains 14 residues. Germline V gene sequence: CDR1 LGHDT, CDR2 YNNKEL (reference sequence). V was clipped by 10 bases and J by 5 bases, with 15 bases between them. CDR3 nucleotide sequence: TGTGCCACACGTGAGGTCGGGGATAATTCACCCCTCCACTTT. Its translation: CATREVGDNSPLHF.

The genes are TRBV11-2 and TRBJ1-1; 8 bases are shared with TRBD1. The length of the CDR3 is 14 residues. V lost 4 bases, J lost 5 bases, and 6 bases stayed unmatched. Looked up from germline, CDR1 is SGHAT and CDR2 is FQNNGV. The CDR3 DNA is TGTGCCAGCAGCTCGCAGGGGGCGGGAACTGAAGCTTTCTTT. Translating gives CASSSQGAGTEAFF.